The rows below give T cell receptor beta chains drawn from one sample of a study of cytomegalovirus exposure and HLA in healthy donors. TCRdb's table, derived via immunoSEQ multiplex PCR, lists solely in-frame clones and lacks some. The sample has under 200,000 clones, 70% to 80% seen once. The source material was PBMCs. The receptor source for this set is a woman between 45 and 65 years old in good health and CMV-seronegative. The CDR3 runs from the conserved cysteine through the conserved F or W. A D gene is named only where the DNA matches it firmly. Size is stated for part of the rows, as once, few or many counts, or as a class when the clone is expanded.

J | D | V | size | CDR3 | DNA
TRBJ1-3 | . | TRBV29-1 | . | CSVRSDGNTIYF | TGCAGCGTTCGGAGCGACGGAAACACCATATATTTT
TRBJ1-5 | TRBD1 | TRBV19 | once | CASSKGQGQGPQPQHF | TGTGCCAGTAGTAAAGGGCAGGGACAGGGGCCCCAGCCCCAGCATTTT
TRBJ1-4 | . | TRBV4-3 | . | CASSQDGRGVDEKLFF | TGCGCCAGCAGCCAAGATGGGAGGGGAGTGGATGAAAAACTGTTTTTT
TRBJ1-2 | . | TRBV28 | . | CASRAGAGGYTF | TGTGCCAGCCGCGCGGGCGCCGGCGGCTACACCTTC
TRBJ2-2 | TRBD1 | TRBV28 | . | CASSFGTGTGELFF | TGTGCCAGCAGTTTTGGGACAGGGACCGGGGAGCTGTTTTTT
TRBJ1-2 | TRBD1 | TRBV5-4 | . | CASSLTGGEWIDGYTF | TGTGCCAGCAGCTTGACAGGGGGCGAGTGGATAGATGGCTACACCTTC
TRBJ2-7 | . | TRBV10-3 | . | CAISESGRTNYEQYF | TGTGCCATCAGTGAGTCTGGCAGAACGAACTACGAGCAGTACTTC
TRBJ2-6 | . | TRBV28 | . | CASSLLSTGANVLTF | TGTGCCAGCAGTTTATTGTCTACTGGGGCCAACGTCCTGACTTTC
TRBJ2-2 | TRBD1 | TRBV2 | few | CASLEGQGPNSGELFF | TGTGCCAGCCTCGAGGGACAGGGGCCTAATAGCGGGGAGCTGTTTTTT
TRBJ1-1 | . | TRBV28 | . | CASSFQGPQPQVSTEAFF | TGTGCCAGCAGTTTCCAGGGTCCGCAACCGCAGGTTAGCACTGAAGCTTTCTTT
TRBJ2-1 | TRBD1 | TRBV30 | . | CAWSQGQGRSYNEQFF | TGTGCCTGGAGTCAGGGACAGGGTCGCTCCTACAATGAGCAGTTCTTC
TRBJ2-7 | . | TRBV11-2 | . | CASSLWGGGGVEQYF | TGTGCCAGCAGCTTGTGGGGAGGGGGGGGCGTCGAGCAGTACTTC
TRBJ2-3 | . | TRBV19 | . | CASSTRWDWREGTDTQYF | TGTGCCAGTAGTACTAGGTGGGACTGGCGGGAAGGCACAGATACGCAGTATTTT
TRBJ2-2 | TRBD1 | TRBV9 | . | CASSPGTGVGSGELFF | TGTGCCAGCAGCCCGGGGACAGGGGTGGGTTCCGGGGAGCTGTTTTTT
TRBJ1-5 | . | TRBV21-1 | few | CASSKALGQGCQPQHF | TGTGCCAGCAGCAAAGCGTTAGGACAGGGGTGTCAGCCCCAGCATTTT
TRBJ2-1 | . | TRBV4-1 | . | CASSQGIQGPPDNEQFF | TGCGCCAGCAGCCAAGGTATACAGGGCCCGCCGGACAATGAGCAGTTCTTC
TRBJ2-7 | . | TRBV6-1 | few | CASTRGRSYEQYF | TGTGCCAGCACGCGGGGGCGGTCCTACGAGCAGTACTTC
TRBJ1-1 | TRBD1 | TRBV7-9 | . | CASSVKSRQGAEAFF | TGTGCCAGCAGCGTTAAGTCCCGACAGGGAGCCGAAGCTTTCTTT